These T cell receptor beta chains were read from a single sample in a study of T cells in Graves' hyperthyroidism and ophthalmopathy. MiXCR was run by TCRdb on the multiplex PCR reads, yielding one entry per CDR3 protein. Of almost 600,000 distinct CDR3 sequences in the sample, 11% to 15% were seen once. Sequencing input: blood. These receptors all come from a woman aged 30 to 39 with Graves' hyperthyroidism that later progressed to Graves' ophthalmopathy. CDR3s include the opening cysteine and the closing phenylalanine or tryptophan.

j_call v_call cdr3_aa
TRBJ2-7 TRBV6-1 CASSPGQYHYEQYF
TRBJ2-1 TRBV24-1 CATSGTAGLSSYNEQFF
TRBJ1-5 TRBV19 CATETGRQPQHF
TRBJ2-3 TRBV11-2 CASSLELATDTQYF
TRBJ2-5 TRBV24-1 CATSDLKGMGGETQYF
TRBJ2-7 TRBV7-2 CASSLLGGGVYEQYF
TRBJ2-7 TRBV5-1 CASSLQDGRITEQYF
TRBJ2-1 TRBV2 CASSPGTGPTPNEQFF
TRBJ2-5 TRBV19 CASSKDSSQETEYF
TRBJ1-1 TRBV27 CASSSNDRGQVAFF
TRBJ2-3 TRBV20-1 CSGRGSPGTDTQYF
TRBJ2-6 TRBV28 CASSSPATGTGANVLTF
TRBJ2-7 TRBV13 CASSPQRAYEQYF
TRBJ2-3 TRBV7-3 CASSPRTVSTDTQYF
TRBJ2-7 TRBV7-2 CASSLGSYEQYF
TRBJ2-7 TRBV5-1 CASSLAPLPEVYEQYF
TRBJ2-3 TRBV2 CASSLIAGVDTQYF
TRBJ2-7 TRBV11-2 CASSPWGPPSSYEQYF
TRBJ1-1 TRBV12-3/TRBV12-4 CATRRKGSTEAFF
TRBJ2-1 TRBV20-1 CSLRLAGGHFNEQFF
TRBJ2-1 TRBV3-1 CASSPRSTPTRQGGNEQFF
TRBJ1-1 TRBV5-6 CASTLNRGRGTEAFF
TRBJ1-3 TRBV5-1 CASSLGTEGNTIYF
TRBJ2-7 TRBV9 CASSVGGTEFYEQYF
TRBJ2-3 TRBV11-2 CASSLGPRASLSTDTQYF
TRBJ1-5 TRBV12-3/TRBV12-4 CASSSTGLGQPQHF
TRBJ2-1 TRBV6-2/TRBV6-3 CASSLDTYNKQFF